The 18 T cell receptor beta chains below all came from one sample that was sequenced in a study of blood T cell repertoires in COVID-19. Using immunoSEQ multiplex PCR, the repertoire was profiled, and TCRdb retains in-frame clones only, with some absent. The table lists 50,000 or so clones, roughly nine tenths of them singletons. Material: peripheral blood. The receptors shown here come from a human donor with active COVID-19. The donor label of this sample is uncertain.

The chain recombines TRBV19 with TRBJ1-5; D might be TRBD1 (6 bases). Trimming removed 3 bases from V and 7 bases from J, with 16 bases in between. Per the germline V gene, CDR1 is LNHDA and CDR2 is SQIVND (reference sequence). The CDR3 totals 15 residues. This CDR3 reads CASSILGGGGQPQHF. The CDR3 DNA reads TGTGCCAGTAGTATTTTAGGAGGGGGAGGGCAGCCCCAGCATTTT.

The chain recombines TRBV28 with TRBJ2-7; D remains ambiguous. Trimming removed 8 bases at V and 5 bases at J, with 13 bases between. Germline V gene data show CDR1 as MDHEN and CDR2 as SYDVKM. The CDR3 is made up of 12 amino acids. The CDR3 DNA is TGTGCCAGCGCGACTCTATTCGACGAGCAGTACTTC. Its translation: CASATLFDEQYF.

The chain carries TRBV6-2 or TRBV6-3 and TRBJ2-1, with TRBD2 matching over 8 bases. V trimming: 5 bases; J trimming: 5 bases; junction bases outside the gene matches: 8. Germline V gene data show CDR1 as MNHEY and CDR2 as SVGEGT. The CDR3 runs to 15 residues. This chain's CDR3 is CASSLAGPRHNEQFF. The CDR3, as DNA: TGTGCCAGCAGTCTAGCGGGTCCCAGACACAATGAGCAGTTCTTC.

This clone was seen only once. The genes are TRBV18 and TRBJ2-1; D is unresolved. Germline CDR1 KGHSH, CDR2 LQKENI. V lost 3 bases and J 6 bases, leaving 9 bases between the germline ends. The CDR3 totals 13 residues. The CDR3 DNA follows: TGTGCCAGCTCACCTCTCGCAGTCAATGAGCAGTTCTTC. Amino acid sequence: CASSPLAVNEQFF.

The chain couples TRBV4-2 to TRBJ2-7; 7 positions match TRBD2. V shed 4 bases and J 4 bases; nucleotides not matched to a gene: 13. This CDR3 is built from 16 residues. Germline lookup yields CDR1 LGHNA and CDR2 YNFKEQ. The CDR3 protein is CASSLSGIVGGYEQYF. Here the CDR3 DNA reads TGTGCCAGCAGCCTCTCAGGAATCGTGGGGGGGTACGAGCAGTACTTC.

J is TRBJ1-1 and V is TRBV7-5. TRBV7-5 is a pseudogene segment. This CDR3 has 13 residues. CDR3 amino acids: CARSSNSITAAFF. The CDR3 DNA reads TGTGCCAGAAGCTCGAATTCTATCACCGCGGCTTTCTTT.

The genes are TRBV19 and TRBJ1-1, with a tentative D call TRBD1 (6 bases). V was pared by 6 bases and J by 1 base, with 12 bases between. Germline lookup yields CDR1 LNHDA and CDR2 SQIVND (reference sequence). The CDR3 has 14 amino acids. CDR3 region: CASSEQGWNTEAFF. CDR3 sequence (DNA): TGTGCCAGTAGCGAACAGGGATGGAACACTGAAGCTTTCTTT.

This chain connects TRBV4-1 to TRBJ2-7, with D perhaps matching TRBD2 (7 bases). Germline V gene lookup returns CDR1 MGHRA and CDR2 YSYEKL. The CDR3 covers 14 residues. Trimming took off 6 bases at V and 5 bases at J, with 17 bases between the two ends. The CDR3 DNA reads TGCGCCAGCAGTCGTGGAGGGGGGGCCGACGAGCAGTACTTC. Protein: CASSRGGGADEQYF.

V is TRBV2 and J is TRBJ2-1, with 9 positions matching TRBD1. CDR1 is SNHLY and CDR2 is FYNNEI in the germline V gene. V dropped 2 bases and J dropped 3; count of bases not matched to a gene: 8. The CDR3 has 17 amino acids. The CDR3 coding sequence is TGTGCCAGCAGTGAACGGGGAACGGGACAGGGCTACAATGAGCAGTTCTTC. Amino acids: CASSERGTGQGYNEQFF.

This rearrangement joins TRBV25-1 to TRBJ2-5; 7 positions match TRBD2. This CDR3 is built from 15 residues. Germline V gives CDR1 MGHDK, CDR2 SYGVNS. The V and J ends lost 1 base and 2 bases, in that order; junction bases with no gene match: 4. The CDR3 DNA reads as TGTGCCAGCAGTGAATGGGGGGGGTTGCAAGAGACCCAGTACTTC. Translating it yields CASSEWGGLQETQYF.

The rearrangement joins TRBV2 to TRBJ2-7, with a weak D call TRBD1 (5 bases). CDR1 and CDR2 (germline): SNHLY, FYNNEI. Deletions cut 3 bases from V and 1 base from J, with 10 bases between. The CDR3 has 14 amino acids. The chain's CDR3 is CASSDYRSSYEQYF. The CDR3 DNA sequence: TGTGCCAGCAGTGATTACAGGTCGTCCTACGAGCAGTACTTC. The entire variable domain, with the rest obtained from reference TRBV2 and TRBJ2-7, is as follows: EPEVTQTPSHQVTQMGQEVILRCVPISNHLYFYWYRQILGQKVEFLVSFYNNEISEKSEIFDDQFSVERPDGSNFTLKIRSTKLEDSAMYFCASSDYRSSYEQYFGPGTRLTVT.

The rearrangement joins TRBV6-5 to TRBJ2-5; 13 bases map to TRBD2. CDR3 size: 16 residues. The germline V gene encodes CDR1 MNHEY and CDR2 SVGAGI. J gave up 1 base and V 4 bases, and 3 bases lay outside the gene matches. As DNA, the CDR3 is TGTGCCAGCAGTTCAGGACTAGCGGGGGCCCAAGAGACCCAGTACTTC. This sequence encodes CASSSGLAGAQETQYF.

CDR3 sequence reads: CASSVGAGVSGANVLTF. In DNA form, the CDR3 reads TGTGCCAGCAGCGTAGGAGCGGGGGTCTCTGGGGCCAACGTCCTGACTTTC. The V gene is TRBV9, the J gene TRBJ2-6; TRBD2 aligns across 8 bases. CDR1 and CDR2 from the germline V gene are SGDLS and YYNGEE. The CDR3 is made up of 17 amino acids. V lost 0 bases, J lost 0 bases, and 2 bases stayed unmatched.

The V and J genes are TRBV7-2 and TRBJ1-6; 9 bases line up with TRBD1. The V and J ends lost 0 bases and 10 bases, in that order; junction bases with no gene match: 4. The CDR3 has 15 residues. CDR1 and CDR2 from the germline V gene are SGHTA and FQGNSA. The CDR3 is CASSLAGQGGSPLHF. CDR3 DNA: TGTGCCAGCAGCTTAGCGGGACAGGGAGGATCACCCCTCCACTTT.

This chain uses TRBV27 with TRBJ2-3, with TRBD2 matching over 9 bases. V shed 2 bases, J shed 2 bases, and the junction held 2 bases outside the gene matches. The CDR3 extends over 15 amino acids. The germline V gene encodes CDR1 MNHEY and CDR2 SMNVEV (reference sequence). CDR3 sequence: CASSLLAGYTDTQYF. DNA of the CDR3: TGTGCCAGCAGTTTACTAGCGGGGTACACAGATACGCAGTATTTT.

The V and J genes are TRBV5-1 and TRBJ2-1; 8 bases align to TRBD1. The CDR3 sequence is 16 residues long. Germline V gene sequence: CDR1 SGHRS, CDR2 YFSETQ. Trimming at V came to 3 bases and at J to 9 bases, leaving 14 bases not matched to a gene. The CDR3 is CASSSGQGPLGSEQFF. The CDR3 DNA reads as TGCGCCAGCAGCTCCGGACAGGGACCCTTGGGAAGTGAGCAGTTCTTC.

The chain couples TRBV6-1 to TRBJ1-2; D perhaps matches TRBD1 (6 bases). The CDR3 has 15 residues. CDR1 is MNHNS and CDR2 is SASEGT in the germline V gene. V lost 3 bases, J lost 2 bases, and 13 bases lay in between. CDR3 amino acids: CASSERSTGNYGYTF. CDR3 nucleotide sequence: TGTGCCAGCAGTGAGCGAAGTACAGGGAACTATGGCTACACCTTC.

The rearrangement links TRBV6-2 or TRBV6-3 to TRBJ2-5, with TRBD2 matching 11 bases. Germline CDR1 is MNHEY and CDR2 is SVGEGT. V shed 6 bases and J 0 bases; nucleotides not matched to a gene: 6. The CDR3 is 16 amino acids. The CDR3 DNA reads TGTGCCAGCAGCCGCGGGACTAGCGGTTACCAAGAGACCCAGTACTTC. Amino acids: CASSRGTSGYQETQYF.